This TCR beta chain was retrieved from a study of identical twins. Findings and caveats of the study: Memory repertoires showed no such pattern, whereas abundant cord blood beta clonotypes carried fewer insertions.

TCRdb ran MiXCR on the 5' RACE reads and lists one entry per CDR3 protein. The sample yields approximately 500,000 distinct CDR3 sequences, approximately 16% seen once. Comments on this clonotype: Its antigen is currently unknown.

The data also belong to a second study, concerning yellow fever vaccine responses in identical twins.

The TCR sequence derives from a woman aged 18 to 35 in good health. Sequenced input: CD4+ T cells sorted from blood.

CDR3 sequence reads: CSALDRGETQYF. The CDR3 DNA reads TGCAGTGCACTGGACAGGGGAGAGACCCAGTACTTC. The chain is built from TRBV20-1 and TRBJ2-5, with 9 bases that match TRBD1. This CDR3 contains 12 residues. V shed 6 bases, J shed 4 bases, and the junction held 3 bases outside the gene matches. From germline, CDR1 is DFQATT and CDR2 SNEGSKA (reference sequence).